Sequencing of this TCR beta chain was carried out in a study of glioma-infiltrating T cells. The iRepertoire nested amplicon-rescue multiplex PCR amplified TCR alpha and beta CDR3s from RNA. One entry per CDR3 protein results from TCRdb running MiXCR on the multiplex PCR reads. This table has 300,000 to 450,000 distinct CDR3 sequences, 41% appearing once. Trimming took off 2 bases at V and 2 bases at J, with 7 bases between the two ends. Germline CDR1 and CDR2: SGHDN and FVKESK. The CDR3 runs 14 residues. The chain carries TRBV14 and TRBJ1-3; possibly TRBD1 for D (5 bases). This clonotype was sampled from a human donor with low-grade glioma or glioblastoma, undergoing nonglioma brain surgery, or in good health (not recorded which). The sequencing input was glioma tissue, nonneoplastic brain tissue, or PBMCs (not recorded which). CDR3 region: CASSQRGAGNTIYF. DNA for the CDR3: TGTGCCAGCAGCCAAAGGGGCGCTGGAAACACCATATATTTT.